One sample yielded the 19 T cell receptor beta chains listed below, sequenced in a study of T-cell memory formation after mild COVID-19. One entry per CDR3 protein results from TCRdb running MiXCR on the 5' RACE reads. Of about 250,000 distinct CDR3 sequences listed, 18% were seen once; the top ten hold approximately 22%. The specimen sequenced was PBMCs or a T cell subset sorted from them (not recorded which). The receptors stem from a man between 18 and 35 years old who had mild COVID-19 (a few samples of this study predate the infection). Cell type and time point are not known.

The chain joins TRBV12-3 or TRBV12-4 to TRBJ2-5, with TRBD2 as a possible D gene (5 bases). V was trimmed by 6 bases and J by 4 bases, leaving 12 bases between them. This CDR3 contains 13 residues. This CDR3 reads CASSSGNRETQYF. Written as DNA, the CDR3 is TGTGCCAGCAGCTCCGGGAATCGAGAGACCCAGTACTTC.

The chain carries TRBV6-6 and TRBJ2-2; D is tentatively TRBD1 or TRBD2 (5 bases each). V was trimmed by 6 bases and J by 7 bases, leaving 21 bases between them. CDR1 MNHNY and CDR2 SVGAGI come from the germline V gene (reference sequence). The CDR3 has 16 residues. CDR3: CASSSGTPFTGGELFF. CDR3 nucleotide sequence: TGTGCCAGCAGCTCCGGGACCCCCTTCACAGGCGGGGAGCTGTTTTTT.

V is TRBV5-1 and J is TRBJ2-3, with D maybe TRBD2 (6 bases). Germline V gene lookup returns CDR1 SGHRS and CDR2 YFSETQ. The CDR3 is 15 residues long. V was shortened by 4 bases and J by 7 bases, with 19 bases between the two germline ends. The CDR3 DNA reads TGCGCCAGCAGCCCCCTGCAGGACGGGGGTCATACGCAGTATTTT. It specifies CASSPLQDGGHTQYF. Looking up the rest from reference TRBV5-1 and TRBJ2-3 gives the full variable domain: KAGVTQTPRYLIKTRGQQVTLSCSPISGHRSVSWYQQTPGQGLQFLFEYFSETQRNKGNFPGRFSGRQFSNSRSEMNVSTLELGDSALYLCASSPLQDGGHTQYFGPGTRLTVL.

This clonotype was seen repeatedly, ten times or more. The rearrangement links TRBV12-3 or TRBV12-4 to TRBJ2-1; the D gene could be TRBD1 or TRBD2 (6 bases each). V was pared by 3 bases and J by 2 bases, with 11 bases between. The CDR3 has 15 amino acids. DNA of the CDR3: TGTGCCAGCAGTTTTGGCGGGACAACCTACAATGAGCAGTTCTTC. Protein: CASSFGGTTYNEQFF.

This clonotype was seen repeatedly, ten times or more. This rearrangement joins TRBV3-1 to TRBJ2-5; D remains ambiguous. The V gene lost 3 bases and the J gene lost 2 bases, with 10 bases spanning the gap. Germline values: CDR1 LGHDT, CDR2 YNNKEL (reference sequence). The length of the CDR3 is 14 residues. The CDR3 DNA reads TGTGCCAGCAGCCAGGCCCAAGGGCAAGAGACCCAGTACTTC. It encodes CASSQAQGQETQYF.

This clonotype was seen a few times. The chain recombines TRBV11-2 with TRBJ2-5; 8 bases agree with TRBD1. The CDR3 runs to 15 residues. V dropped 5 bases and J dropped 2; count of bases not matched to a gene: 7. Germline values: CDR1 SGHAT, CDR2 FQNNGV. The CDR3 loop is CASSTVDRVQETQYF. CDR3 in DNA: TGTGCCAGCAGCACTGTGGACAGGGTTCAAGAGACCCAGTACTTC.

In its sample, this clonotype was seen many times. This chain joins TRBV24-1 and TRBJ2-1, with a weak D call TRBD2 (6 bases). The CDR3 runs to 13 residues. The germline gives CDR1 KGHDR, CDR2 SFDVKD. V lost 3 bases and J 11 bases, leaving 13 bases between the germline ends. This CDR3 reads CATSDPPEGKQFF. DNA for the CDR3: TGTGCCACCAGTGATCCCCCGGAGGGGAAGCAGTTCTTC.

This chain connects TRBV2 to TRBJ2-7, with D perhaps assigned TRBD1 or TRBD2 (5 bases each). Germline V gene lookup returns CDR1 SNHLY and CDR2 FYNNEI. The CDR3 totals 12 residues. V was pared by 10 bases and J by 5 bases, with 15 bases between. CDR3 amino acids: CATRQEGNEQYF. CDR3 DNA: TGTGCCACCCGCCAAGAGGGGAACGAGCAGTACTTC.

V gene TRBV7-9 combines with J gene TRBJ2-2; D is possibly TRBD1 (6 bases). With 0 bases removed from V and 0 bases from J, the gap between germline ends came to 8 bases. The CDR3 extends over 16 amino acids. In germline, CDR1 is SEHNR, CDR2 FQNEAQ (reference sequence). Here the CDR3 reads CASSLAGAPNTGELFF. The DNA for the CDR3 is TGTGCCAGCAGCTTAGCGGGGGCCCCGAACACCGGGGAGCTGTTTTTT.

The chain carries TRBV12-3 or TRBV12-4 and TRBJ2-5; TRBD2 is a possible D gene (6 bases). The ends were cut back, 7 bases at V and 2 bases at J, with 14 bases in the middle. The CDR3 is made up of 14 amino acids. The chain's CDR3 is CASTRAGPQETQYF. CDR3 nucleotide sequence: TGTGCCAGCACCCGGGCGGGGCCACAAGAGACCCAGTACTTC.

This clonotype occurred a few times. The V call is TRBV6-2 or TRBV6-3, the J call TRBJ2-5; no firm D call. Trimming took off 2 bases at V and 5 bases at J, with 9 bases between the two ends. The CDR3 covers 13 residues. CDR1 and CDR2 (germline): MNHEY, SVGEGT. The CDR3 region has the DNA TGTGCCAGCAGTTACGTGGGGTTGGAGACCCAGTACTTC. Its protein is CASSYVGLETQYF.

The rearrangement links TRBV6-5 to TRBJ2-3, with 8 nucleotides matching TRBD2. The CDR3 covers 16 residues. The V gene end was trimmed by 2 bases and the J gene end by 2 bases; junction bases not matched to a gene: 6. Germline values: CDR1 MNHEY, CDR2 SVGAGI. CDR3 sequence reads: CASSYGTGGHTDTQYF. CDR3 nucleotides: TGTGCCAGCAGTTACGGGACGGGGGGGCACACAGATACGCAGTATTTT.

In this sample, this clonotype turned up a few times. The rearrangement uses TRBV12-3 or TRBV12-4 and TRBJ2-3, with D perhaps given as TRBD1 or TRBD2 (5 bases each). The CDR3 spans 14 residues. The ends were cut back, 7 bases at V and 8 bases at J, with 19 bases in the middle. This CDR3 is CASNLPGAGSTQYF. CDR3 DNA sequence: TGTGCCAGCAACCTTCCCGGGGCTGGGTCTACGCAGTATTTT.

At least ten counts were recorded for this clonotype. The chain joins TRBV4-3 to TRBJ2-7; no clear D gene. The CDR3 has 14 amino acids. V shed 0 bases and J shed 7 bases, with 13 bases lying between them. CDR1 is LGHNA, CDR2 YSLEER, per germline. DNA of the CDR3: TGCGCCAGCAGCCAAGATGGACGTGGTCGTGAGCAGTACTTC. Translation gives CASSQDGRGREQYF.

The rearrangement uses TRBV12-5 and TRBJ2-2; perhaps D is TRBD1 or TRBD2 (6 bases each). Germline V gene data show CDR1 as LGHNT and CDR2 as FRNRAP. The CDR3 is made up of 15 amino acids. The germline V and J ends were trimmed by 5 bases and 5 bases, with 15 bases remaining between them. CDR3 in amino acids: CASGPGGGLTGELFF. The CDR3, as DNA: TGTGCTAGTGGTCCCGGTGGGGGGCTGACCGGGGAGCTGTTTTTT.

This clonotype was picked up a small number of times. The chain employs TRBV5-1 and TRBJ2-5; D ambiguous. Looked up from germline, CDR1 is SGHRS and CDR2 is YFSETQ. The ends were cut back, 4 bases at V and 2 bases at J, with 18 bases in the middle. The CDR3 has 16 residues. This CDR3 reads CASSPPKAAGQETQYF. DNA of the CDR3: TGCGCCAGCAGCCCCCCAAAGGCGGCAGGACAAGAGACCCAGTACTTC.

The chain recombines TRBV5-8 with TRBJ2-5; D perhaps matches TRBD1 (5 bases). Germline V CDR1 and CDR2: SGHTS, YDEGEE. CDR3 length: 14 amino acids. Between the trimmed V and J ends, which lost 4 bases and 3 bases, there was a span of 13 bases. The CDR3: CASSPLWGEETQYF. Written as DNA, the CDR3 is TGTGCCAGCAGCCCCCTTTGGGGCGAAGAGACCCAGTACTTC.

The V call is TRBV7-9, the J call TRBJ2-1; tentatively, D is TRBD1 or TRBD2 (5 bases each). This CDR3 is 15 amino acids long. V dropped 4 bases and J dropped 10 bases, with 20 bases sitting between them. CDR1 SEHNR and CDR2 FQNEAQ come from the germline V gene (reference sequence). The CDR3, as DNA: TGTGCCAGCAGCTCAGTCCAATGGGGGAAAAGAGAGCAGTTCTTC. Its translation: CASSSVQWGKREQFF.

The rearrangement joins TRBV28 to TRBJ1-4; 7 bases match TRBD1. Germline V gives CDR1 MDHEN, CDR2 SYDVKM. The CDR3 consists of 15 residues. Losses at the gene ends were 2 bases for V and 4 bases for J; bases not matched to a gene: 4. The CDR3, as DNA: TGTGCCAGCAGTTTACCCGGGACAGTTAATGAAAAACTGTTTTTT. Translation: CASSLPGTVNEKLFF.